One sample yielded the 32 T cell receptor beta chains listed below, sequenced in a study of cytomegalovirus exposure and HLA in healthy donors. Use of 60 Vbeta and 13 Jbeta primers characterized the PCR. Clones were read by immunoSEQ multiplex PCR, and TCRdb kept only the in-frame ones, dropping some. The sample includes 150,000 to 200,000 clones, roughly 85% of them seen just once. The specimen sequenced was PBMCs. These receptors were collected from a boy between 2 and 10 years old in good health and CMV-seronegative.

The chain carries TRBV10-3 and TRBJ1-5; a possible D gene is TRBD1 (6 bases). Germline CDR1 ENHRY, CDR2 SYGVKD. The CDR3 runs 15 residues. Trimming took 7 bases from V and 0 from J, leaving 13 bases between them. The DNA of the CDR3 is TGTGCCATCACCAGGGACAAGTTTAGCAATCAGCCCCAGCATTTT. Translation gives CAITRDKFSNQPQHF.

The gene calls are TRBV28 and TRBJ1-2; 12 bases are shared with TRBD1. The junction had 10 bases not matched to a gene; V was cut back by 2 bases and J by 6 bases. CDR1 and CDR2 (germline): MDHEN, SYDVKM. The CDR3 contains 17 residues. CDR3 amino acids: CASSLRDRGPTRNGYTF. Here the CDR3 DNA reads TGTGCCAGCAGTTTAAGGGACAGGGGGCCAACACGGAATGGCTACACCTTC.

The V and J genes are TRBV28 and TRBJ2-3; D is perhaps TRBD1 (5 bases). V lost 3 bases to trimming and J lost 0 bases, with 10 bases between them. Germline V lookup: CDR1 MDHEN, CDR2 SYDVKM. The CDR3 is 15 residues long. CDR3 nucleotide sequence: TGTGCCAGCAGTTTCTCCAGGGCAAGCACAGATACGCAGTATTTT. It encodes CASSFSRASTDTQYF.

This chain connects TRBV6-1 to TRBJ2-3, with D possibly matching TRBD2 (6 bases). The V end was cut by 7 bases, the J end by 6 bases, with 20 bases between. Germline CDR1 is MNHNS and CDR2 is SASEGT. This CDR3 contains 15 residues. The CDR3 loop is CASTLSWGGTDTQYF. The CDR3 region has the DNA TGTGCCAGCACTCTATCTTGGGGCGGGACGGATACGCAGTATTTT.

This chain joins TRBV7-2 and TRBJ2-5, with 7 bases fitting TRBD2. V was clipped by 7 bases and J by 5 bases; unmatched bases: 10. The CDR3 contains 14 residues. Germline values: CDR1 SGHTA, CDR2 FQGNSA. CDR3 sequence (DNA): TGTGCCAGCACCAAAGCGGGGTTGTGGGAGACCCAGTACTTC. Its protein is CASTKAGLWETQYF.

DNA of the CDR3: TGTGCCAGCAGCTTGACGGGTGAGCAGTTCTTC. It encodes CASSLTGEQFF. V usage is TRBV5-6 and J usage is TRBJ2-1; no firm D call. Per germline, CDR1 SGHDT and CDR2 YYEEEE. The CDR3 length is 11 residues. V lost 1 base and J lost 9, with 5 bases in between.

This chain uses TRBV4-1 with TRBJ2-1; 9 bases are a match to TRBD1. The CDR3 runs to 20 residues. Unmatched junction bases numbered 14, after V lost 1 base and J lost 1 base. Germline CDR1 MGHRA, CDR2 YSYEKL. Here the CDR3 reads CASSQAGPGQGILSYNEQFF. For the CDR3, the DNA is TGCGCCAGCAGCCAAGCTGGCCCGGGACAGGGCATCCTATCCTACAATGAGCAGTTCTTC.

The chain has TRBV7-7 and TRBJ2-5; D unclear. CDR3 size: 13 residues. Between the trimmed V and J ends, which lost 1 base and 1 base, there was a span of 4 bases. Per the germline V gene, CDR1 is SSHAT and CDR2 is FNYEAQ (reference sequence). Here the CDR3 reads CASSLDSQETQYF. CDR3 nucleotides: TGTGCCAGCAGCTTAGACAGCCAAGAGACCCAGTACTTC.

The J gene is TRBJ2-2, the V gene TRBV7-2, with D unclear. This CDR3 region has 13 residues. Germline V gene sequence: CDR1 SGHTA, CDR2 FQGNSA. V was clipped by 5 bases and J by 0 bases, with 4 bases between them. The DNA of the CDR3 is TGTGCCAGCAGCCTTTCGAACACCGGGGAGCTGTTTTTT. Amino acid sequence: CASSLSNTGELFF.

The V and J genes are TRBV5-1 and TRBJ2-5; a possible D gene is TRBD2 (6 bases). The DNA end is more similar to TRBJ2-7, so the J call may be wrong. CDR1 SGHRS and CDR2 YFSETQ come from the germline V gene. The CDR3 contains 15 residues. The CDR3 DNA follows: TGCGCCAGCAGCTTGGCGATTAGCGGAACCTACGAGCAGTACTTC. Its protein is CASSLAISGTYEQYF.

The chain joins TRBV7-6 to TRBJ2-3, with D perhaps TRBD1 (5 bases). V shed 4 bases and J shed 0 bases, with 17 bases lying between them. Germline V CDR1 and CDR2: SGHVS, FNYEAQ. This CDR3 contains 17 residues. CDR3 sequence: CASSSLSAGSSTDTQYF. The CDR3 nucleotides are TGTGCCAGCAGCTCCCTTTCAGCAGGGTCTAGCACAGATACGCAGTATTTT.

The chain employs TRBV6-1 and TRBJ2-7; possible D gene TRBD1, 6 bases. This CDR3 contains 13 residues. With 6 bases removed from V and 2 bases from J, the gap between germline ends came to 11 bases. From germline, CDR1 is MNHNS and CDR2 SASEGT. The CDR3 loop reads CASSRTEAYEQYV. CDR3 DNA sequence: TGTGCCAGCAGCAGGACAGAGGCCTACGAGCAGTACGTC.

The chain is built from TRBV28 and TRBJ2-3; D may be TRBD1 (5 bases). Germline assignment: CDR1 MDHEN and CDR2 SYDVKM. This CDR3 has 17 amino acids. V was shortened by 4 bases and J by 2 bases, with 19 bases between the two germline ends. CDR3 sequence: CASSYGAGGRFTDTQYF. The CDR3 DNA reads TGTGCCAGCAGTTATGGGGCCGGTGGTCGTTTCACAGATACGCAGTATTTT.

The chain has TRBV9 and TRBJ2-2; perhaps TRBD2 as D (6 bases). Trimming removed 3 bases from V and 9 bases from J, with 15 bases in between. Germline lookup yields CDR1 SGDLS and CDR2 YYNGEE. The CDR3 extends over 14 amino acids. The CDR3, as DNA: TGTGCCAGCAGCGCCGGGACTTTCGGCTGGGAGCTGTTTTTT. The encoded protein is CASSAGTFGWELFF.

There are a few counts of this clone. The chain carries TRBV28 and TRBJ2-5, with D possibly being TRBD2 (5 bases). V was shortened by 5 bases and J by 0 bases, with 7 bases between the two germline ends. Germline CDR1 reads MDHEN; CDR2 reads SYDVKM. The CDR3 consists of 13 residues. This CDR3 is CASSPGDQETQYF. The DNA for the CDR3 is TGTGCCAGCAGTCCCGGGGACCAAGAGACCCAGTACTTC.

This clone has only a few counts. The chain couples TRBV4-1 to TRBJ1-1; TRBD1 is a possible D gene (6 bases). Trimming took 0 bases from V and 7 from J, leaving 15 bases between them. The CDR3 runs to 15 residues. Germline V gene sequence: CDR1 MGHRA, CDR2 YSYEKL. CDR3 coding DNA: TGCGCCAGCAGCCAAGAACAGGGTGTGGGCAATGAAGCTTTCTTT. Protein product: CASSQEQGVGNEAFF.

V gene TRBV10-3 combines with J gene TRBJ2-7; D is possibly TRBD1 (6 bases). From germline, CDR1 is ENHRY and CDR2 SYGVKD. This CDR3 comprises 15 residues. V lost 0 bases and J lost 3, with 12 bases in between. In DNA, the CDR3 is TGTGCCATCAGTGAGTCGCCAGGGGCTCACTACGAGCAGTACTTC. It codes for CAISESPGAHYEQYF.

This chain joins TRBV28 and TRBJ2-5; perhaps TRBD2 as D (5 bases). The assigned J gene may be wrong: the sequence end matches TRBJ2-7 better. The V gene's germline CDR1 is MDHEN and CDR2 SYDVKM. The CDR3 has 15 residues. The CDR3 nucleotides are TGTGCCAGCAGTTCTCGGGGTAGTGTTATGAACGAGCAGTACTTC. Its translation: CASSSRGSVMNEQYF.

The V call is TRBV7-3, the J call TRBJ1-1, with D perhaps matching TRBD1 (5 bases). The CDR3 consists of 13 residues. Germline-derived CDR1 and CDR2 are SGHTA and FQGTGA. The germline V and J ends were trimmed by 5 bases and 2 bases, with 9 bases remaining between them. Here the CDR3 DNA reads TGTGCCAGCAGCCTCCAGGGTAACACTGAAGCTTTCTTT. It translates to CASSLQGNTEAFF.

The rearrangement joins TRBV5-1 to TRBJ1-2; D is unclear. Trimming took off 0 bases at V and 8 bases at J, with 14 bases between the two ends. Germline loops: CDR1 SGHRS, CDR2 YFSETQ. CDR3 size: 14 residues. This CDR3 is CASSLDSGWAGYTF. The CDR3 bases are TGCGCCAGCAGCTTGGATTCTGGGTGGGCCGGCTACACCTTC.

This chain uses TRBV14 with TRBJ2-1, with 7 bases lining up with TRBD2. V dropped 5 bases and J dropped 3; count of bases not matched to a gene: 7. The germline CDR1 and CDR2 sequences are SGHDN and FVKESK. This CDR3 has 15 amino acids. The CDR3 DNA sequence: TGTGCCAGCAGCTTGAGGACTAGAGTCTACAATGAGCAGTTCTTC. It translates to CASSLRTRVYNEQFF.

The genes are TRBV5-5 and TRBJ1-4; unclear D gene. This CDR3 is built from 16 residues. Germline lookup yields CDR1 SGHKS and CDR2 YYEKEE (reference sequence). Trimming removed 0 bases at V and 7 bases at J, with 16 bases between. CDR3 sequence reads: CASSLAGGIVGEKLFF. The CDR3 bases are TGTGCCAGCAGCTTGGCCGGAGGGATTGTGGGTGAAAAACTGTTTTTT.

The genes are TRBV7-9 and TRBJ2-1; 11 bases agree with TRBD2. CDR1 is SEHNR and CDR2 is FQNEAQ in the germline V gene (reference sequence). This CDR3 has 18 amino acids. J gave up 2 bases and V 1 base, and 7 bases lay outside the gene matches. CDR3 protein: CASSLVGASGGTYNEQFF. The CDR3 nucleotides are TGTGCCAGCAGCTTAGTGGGGGCTAGCGGGGGGACCTACAATGAGCAGTTCTTC.

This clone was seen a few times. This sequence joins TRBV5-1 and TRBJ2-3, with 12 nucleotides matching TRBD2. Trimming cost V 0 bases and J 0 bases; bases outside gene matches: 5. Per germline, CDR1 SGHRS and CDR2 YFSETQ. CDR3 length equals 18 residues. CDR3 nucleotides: TGCGCCAGCAGCTTGGCTCTAGCGGGGGGGTTTAGCACAGATACGCAGTATTTT. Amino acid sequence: CASSLALAGGFSTDTQYF. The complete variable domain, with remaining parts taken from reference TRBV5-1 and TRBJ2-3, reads KAGVTQTPRYLIKTRGQQVTLSCSPISGHRSVSWYQQTPGQGLQFLFEYFSETQRNKGNFPGRFSGRQFSNSRSEMNVSTLELGDSALYLCASSLALAGGFSTDTQYFGPGTRLTVL.

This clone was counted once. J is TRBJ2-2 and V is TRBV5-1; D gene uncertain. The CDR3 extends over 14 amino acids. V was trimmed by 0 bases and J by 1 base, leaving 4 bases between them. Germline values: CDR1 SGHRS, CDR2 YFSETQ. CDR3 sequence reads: CASSLGRNTGELFF. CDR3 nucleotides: TGCGCCAGCAGCTTGGGTAGGAACACCGGGGAGCTGTTTTTT.

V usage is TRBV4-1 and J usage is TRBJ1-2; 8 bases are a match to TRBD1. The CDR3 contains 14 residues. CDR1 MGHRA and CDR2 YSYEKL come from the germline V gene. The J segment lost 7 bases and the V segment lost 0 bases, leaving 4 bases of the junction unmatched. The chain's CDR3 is CASSQEGQGGGYTF. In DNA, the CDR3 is TGCGCCAGCAGCCAAGAAGGACAGGGCGGTGGCTACACCTTC.

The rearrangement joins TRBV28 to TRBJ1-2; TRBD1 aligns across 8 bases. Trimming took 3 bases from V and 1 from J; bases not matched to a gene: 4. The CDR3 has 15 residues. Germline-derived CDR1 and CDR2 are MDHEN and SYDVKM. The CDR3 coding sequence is TGTGCCAGCAGTTTGGGACAGGCGTATAACTATGGCTACACCTTC. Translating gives CASSLGQAYNYGYTF.

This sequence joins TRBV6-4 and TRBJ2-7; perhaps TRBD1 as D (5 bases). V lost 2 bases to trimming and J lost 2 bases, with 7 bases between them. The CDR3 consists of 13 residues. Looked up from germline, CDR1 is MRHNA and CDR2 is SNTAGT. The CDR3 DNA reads TGTGCCAGCAGTGACCCAGGGCCCTACGAGCAGTACGTC. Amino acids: CASSDPGPYEQYV.

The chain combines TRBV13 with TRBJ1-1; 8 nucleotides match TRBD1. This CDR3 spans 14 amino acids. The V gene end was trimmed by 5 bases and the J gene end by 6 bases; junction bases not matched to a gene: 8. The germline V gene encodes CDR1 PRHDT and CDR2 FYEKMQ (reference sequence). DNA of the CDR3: TGTGCCAGCAGCACCGGACAGGGCTTAGCTGAAGCTTTCTTT. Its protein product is CASSTGQGLAEAFF.

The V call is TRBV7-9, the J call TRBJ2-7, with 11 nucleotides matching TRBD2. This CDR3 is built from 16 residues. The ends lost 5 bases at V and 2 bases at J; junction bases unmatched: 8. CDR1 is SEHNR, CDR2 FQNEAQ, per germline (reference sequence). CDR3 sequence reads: CASSPGLAVVPYEQYF. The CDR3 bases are TGTGCCAGCAGCCCGGGACTAGCGGTAGTCCCCTACGAGCAGTACTTC.

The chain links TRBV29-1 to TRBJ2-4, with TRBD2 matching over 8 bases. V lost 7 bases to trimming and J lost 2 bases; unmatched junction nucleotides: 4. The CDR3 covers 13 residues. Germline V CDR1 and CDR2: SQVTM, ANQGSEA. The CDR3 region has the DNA TGCAGCGCCGGGGGGGGGTCCAAAAACATTCAGTACTTC. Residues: CSAGGGSKNIQYF.

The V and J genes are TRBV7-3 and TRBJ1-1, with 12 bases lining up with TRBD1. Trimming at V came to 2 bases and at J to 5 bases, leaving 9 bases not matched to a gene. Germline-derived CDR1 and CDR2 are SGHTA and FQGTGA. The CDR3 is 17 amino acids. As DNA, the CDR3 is TGTGCCAGCAGCTTATGGGGGGACAGGGGGCGGAAAACTGAAGCTTTCTTT. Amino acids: CASSLWGDRGRKTEAFF. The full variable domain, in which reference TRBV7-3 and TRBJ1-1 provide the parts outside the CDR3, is GAGVSQTPSNKVTEKGKYVELRCDPISGHTALYWYRQSLGQGPEFLIYFQGTGAADDSGLPNDRFFAVRPEGSVSTLKIQRTERGDSAVYLCASSLWGDRGRKTEAFFGQGTRLTVV.